This T cell receptor beta chain is from a study of T cell responses to AZD1222 COVID-19 vaccine. Points from the study as a whole: Within unmutated variant regions lay the reported targets of nearly half of spike-specific TCRs. Sampling captured repertoires only after the peak T cell response.

Assay used: immunoSEQ multiplex PCR; TCRdb lists only in-frame clones, some missing. Here the sample spans more than 150,000 clones, 75% to 95% being singletons. With respect to this clone: Its target is unknown.

Per germline, CDR1 SGHTA and CDR2 FQGTGA. The CDR3 extends over 18 amino acids. V was pared by 1 base and J by 0 bases, with 13 bases between. The sequencing here drew on peripheral blood, taken on day 0 of AZD1222 vaccination. V and J are TRBV7-3 and TRBJ2-6; D perhaps matches TRBD1 (5 bases). This sequence originates from an adult in good health. CDR3 sequence (DNA): TGTGCCAGCAGCTTAAGTTTAGGGGCGTCCTCTGGGGCCAACGTCCTGACTTTC. As protein: CASSLSLGASSGANVLTF.